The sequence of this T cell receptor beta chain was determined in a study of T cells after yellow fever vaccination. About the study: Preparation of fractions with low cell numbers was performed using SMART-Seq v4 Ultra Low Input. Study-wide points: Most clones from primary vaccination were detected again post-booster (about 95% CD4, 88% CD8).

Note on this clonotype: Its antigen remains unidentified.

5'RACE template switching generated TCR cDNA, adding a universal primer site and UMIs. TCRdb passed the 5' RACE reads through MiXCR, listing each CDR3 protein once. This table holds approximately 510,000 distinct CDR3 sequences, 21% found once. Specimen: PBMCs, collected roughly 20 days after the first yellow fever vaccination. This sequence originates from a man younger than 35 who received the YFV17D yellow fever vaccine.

CDR3 amino acids: CASTRVGQETQYF. The DNA of the CDR3 is TGTGCCAGCACCCGTGTAGGGCAGGAGACCCAGTACTTC. The chain carries TRBV5-5 and TRBJ2-5; no clear D gene. The CDR3 has 13 amino acids. Trimming took 6 bases from V and 5 from J, leaving 14 bases between them. The germline V gene has CDR1 SGHKS and CDR2 YYEKEE (reference sequence).